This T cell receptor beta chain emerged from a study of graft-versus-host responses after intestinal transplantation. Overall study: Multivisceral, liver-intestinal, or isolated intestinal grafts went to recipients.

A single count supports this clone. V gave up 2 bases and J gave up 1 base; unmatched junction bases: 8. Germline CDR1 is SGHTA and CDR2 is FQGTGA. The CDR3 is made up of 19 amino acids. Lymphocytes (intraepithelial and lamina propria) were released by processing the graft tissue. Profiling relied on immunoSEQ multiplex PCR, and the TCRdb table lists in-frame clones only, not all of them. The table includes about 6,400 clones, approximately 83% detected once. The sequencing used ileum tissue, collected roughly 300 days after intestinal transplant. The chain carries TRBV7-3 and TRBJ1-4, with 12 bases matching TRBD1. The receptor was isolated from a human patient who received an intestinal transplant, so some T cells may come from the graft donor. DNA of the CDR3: TGTGCCAGCAGCTTACGGGACAGGGGGCAGTTAAGAACTAATGAAAAACTGTTTTTT. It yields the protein CASSLRDRGQLRTNEKLFF.